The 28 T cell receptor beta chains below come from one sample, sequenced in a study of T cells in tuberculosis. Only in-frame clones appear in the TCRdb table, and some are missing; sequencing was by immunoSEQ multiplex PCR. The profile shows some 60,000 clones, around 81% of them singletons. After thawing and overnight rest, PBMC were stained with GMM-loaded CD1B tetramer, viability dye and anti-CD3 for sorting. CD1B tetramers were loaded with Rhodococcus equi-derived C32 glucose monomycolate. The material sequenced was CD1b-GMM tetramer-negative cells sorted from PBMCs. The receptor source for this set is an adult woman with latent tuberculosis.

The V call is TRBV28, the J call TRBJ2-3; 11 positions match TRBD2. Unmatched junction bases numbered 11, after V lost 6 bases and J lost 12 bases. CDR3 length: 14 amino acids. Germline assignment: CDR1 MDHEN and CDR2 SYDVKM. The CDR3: CASSPGTSGSFQYF. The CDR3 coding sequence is TGTGCCAGCAGCCCCGGGACTAGCGGAAGCTTTCAGTATTTT. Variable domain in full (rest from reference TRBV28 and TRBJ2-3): DVKVTQSSRYLVKRTGEKVFLECVQDMDHENMFWYRQDPGLGLRLIYFSYDVKMKEKGDIPEGYSVSREKKERFSLILESASTNQTSMYLCASSPGTSGSFQYFGPGTRLTVL.

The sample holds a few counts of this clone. CDR3 sequence reads: CASGSGGPTEAFF. The CDR3 nucleotides are TGTGCCAGCGGGTCCGGGGGGCCCACTGAAGCTTTCTTT. This chain joins TRBV27 and TRBJ1-1, with a tentative D call TRBD1 (6 bases). The CDR3 runs 13 residues. Looked up from germline, CDR1 is MNHEY and CDR2 is SMNVEV (reference sequence). V was shortened by 8 bases and J by 4 bases, with 14 bases between the two germline ends.

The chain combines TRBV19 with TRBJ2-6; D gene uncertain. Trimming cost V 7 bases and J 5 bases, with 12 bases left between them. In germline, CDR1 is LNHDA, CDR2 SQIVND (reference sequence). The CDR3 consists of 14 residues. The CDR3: CASTPGSRANVLTF. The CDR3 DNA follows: TGTGCCAGTACCCCCGGTTCAAGGGCCAACGTCCTGACTTTC.

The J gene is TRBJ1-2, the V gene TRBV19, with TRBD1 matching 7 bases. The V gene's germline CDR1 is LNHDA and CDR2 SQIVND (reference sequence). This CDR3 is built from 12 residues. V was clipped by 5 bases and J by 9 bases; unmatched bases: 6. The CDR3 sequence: CASSSDRSRYTF. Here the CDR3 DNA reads TGTGCCAGTAGTTCGGACAGGTCACGCTACACCTTC.

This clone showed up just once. The CDR3: CASSPSGLAGGPAKNIQYF. The CDR3 DNA sequence: TGTGCCAGCAGTCCCTCGGGGCTAGCGGGAGGGCCGGCCAAAAACATTCAGTACTTC. The gene calls are TRBV28 and TRBJ2-4, with TRBD2 identical over 12 bases. The junction had 12 bases not matched to a gene; V was cut back by 5 bases and J by 1 base. Germline V lookup: CDR1 MDHEN, CDR2 SYDVKM. This CDR3 spans 19 amino acids. Based on the CDR3 plus reference TRBV28 and TRBJ2-4, the full variable domain is DVKVTQSSRYLVKRTGEKVFLECVQDMDHENMFWYRQDPGLGLRLIYFSYDVKMKEKGDIPEGYSVSREKKERFSLILESASTNQTSMYLCASSPSGLAGGPAKNIQYFGAGTRLSVL.

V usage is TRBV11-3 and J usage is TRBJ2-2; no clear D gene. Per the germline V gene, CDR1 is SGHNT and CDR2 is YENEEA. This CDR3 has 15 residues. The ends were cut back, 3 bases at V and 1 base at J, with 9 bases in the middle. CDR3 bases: TGTGCCAGCAGCTTCGGTTCGAGGAACACCGGGGAGCTGTTTTTT. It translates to CASSFGSRNTGELFF.

For the CDR3, the DNA is TGCGCCAGCAGCCAACAGAGGGCCGCGGGACAGCCCCAGCATTTT. Translated, it gives CASSQQRAAGQPQHF. The chain recombines TRBV4-3 with TRBJ1-5; no reliable D call. The CDR3 has 15 residues. CDR1 is LGHNA and CDR2 is YSLEER in the germline V gene. Trimming took 2 bases from V and 7 from J, leaving 15 bases between them.

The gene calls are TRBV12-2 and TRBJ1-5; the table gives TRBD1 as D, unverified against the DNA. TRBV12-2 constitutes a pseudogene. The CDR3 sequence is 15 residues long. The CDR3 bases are TGTGCAAGTCGCTTCGACAGGCGGATCAATCAGCCCCAGCATTTT. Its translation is CASRFDRRINQPQHF.

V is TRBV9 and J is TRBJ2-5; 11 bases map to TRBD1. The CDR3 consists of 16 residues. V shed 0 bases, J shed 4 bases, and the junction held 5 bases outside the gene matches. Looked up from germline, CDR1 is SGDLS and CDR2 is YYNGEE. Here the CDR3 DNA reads TGTGCCAGCAGCGTAGGGACAGGGGGCTTAGGAGAGACCCAGTACTTC. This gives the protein CASSVGTGGLGETQYF.

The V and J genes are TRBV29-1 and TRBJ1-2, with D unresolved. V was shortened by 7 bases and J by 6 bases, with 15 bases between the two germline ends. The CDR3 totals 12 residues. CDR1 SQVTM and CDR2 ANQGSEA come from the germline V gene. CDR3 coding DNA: TGCAGCGACTTCAGGCCTACAGATGGCTACACCTTC. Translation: CSDFRPTDGYTF.

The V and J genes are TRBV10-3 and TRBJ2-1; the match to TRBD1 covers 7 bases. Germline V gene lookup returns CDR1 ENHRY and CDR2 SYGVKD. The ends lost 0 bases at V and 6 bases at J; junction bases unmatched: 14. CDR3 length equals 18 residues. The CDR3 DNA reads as TGTGCCATCAGTGAGTCGGTCCCGGGGACAGCGAGTATCAATGAGCAGTTCTTC. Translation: CAISESVPGTASINEQFF.

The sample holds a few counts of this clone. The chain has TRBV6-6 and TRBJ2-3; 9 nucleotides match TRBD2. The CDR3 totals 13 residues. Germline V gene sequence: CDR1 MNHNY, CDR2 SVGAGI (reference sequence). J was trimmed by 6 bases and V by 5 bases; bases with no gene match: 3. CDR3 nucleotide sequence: TGTGCCAGCAGTGTAGCGGGAGAGGATACGCAGTATTTT. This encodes CASSVAGEDTQYF.

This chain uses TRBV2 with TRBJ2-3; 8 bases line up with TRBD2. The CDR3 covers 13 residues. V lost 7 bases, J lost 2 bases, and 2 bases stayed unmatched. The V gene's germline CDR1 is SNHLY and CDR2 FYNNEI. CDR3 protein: CASKAGVTDTQYF. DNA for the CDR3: TGTGCCAGCAAAGCGGGAGTCACAGATACGCAGTATTTT. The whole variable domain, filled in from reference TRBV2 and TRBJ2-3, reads EPEVTQTPSHQVTQMGQEVILRCVPISNHLYFYWYRQILGQKVEFLVSFYNNEISEKSEIFDDQFSVERPDGSNFTLKIRSTKLEDSAMYFCASKAGVTDTQYFGPGTRLTVL.

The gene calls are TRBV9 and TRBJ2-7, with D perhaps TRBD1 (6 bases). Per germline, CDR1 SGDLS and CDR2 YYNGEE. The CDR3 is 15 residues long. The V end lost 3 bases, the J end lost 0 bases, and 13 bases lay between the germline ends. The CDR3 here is CASSAAGTFSYEQYF. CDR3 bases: TGTGCCAGCAGCGCAGCTGGGACATTCTCCTACGAGCAGTACTTC.

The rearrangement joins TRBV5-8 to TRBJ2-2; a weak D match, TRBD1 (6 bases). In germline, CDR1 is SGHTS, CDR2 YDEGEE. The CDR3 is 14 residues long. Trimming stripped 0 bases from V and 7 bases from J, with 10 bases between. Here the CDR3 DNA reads TGTGCCAGCAGCTTGGATCAGGGGAACGGGGAGCTGTTTTTT. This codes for CASSLDQGNGELFF. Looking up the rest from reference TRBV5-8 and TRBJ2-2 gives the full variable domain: EAGVTQSPTHLIKTRGQQATLRCSPISGHTSVYWYQQALGLGLQFLLWYDEGEERNRGNFPPRFSGRQFPNYSSELNVNALELEDSALYLCASSLDQGNGELFFGEGSRLTVL.

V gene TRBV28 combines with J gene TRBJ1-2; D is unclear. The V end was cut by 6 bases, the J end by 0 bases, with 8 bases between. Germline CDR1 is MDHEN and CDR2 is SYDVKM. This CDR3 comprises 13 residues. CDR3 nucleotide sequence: TGTGCCAGCAGCCCGCGTTCTAACTATGGCTACACCTTC. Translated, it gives CASSPRSNYGYTF.

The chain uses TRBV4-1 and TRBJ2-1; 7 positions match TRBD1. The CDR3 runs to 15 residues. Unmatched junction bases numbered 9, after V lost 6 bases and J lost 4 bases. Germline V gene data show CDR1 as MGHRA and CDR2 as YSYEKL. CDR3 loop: CASSAREGAYNEQFF. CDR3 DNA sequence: TGCGCCAGCAGTGCAAGAGAGGGGGCATACAATGAGCAGTTCTTC.

The CDR3 region has the DNA TGCGCCAGCAGCCTTGGACAGGGGGCTATCTACGAGCAGTACTTC. This gives the protein CASSLGQGAIYEQYF. The V gene is TRBV5-1, the J gene TRBJ2-7; the match to TRBD1 covers 11 bases. This CDR3 has 15 residues. Germline-derived CDR1 and CDR2 are SGHRS and YFSETQ. V was pared by 4 bases and J by 3 bases, with 6 bases of the junction left unmatched.

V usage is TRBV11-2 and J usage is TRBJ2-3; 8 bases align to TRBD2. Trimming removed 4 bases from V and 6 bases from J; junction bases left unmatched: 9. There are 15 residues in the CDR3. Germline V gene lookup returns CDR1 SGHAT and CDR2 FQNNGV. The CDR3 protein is CASSSSGSDGDTQYF. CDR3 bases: TGTGCCAGCAGCTCTAGCGGGTCGGACGGCGATACGCAGTATTTT.

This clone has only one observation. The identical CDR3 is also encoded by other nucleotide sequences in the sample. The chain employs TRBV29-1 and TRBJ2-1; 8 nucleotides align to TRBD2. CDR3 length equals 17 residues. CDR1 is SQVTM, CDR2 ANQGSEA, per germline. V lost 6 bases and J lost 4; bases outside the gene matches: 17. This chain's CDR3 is CSVAGVAGINLYNEQFF. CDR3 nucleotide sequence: TGCAGCGTAGCCGGGGTAGCGGGAATCAATTTATACAATGAGCAGTTCTTC.

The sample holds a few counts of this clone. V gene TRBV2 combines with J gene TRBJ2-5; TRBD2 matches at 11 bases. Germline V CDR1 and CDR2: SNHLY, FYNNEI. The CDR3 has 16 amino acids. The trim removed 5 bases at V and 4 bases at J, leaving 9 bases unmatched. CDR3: CASSSFLAGGIETQYF. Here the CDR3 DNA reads TGTGCCAGCAGTTCCTTTCTAGCGGGAGGAATAGAGACCCAGTACTTC. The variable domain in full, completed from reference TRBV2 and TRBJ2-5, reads EPEVTQTPSHQVTQMGQEVILRCVPISNHLYFYWYRQILGQKVEFLVSFYNNEISEKSEIFDDQFSVERPDGSNFTLKIRSTKLEDSAMYFCASSSFLAGGIETQYFGPGTRLLVL.

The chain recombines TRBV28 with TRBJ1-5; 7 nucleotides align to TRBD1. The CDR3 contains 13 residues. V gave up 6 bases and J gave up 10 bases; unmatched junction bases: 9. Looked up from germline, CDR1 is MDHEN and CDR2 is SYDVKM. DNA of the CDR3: TGTGCCAGCAGCCGGAACAGGGGTACCCCCCAGCATTTT. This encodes CASSRNRGTPQHF. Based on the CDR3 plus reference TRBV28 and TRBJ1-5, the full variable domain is DVKVTQSSRYLVKRTGEKVFLECVQDMDHENMFWYRQDPGLGLRLIYFSYDVKMKEKGDIPEGYSVSREKKERFSLILESASTNQTSMYLCASSRNRGTPQHFGDGTRLSIL.

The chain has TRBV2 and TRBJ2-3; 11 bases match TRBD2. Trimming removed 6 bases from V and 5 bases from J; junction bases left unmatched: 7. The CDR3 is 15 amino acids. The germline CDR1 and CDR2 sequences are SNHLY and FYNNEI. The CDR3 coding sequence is TGTGCCAGCAGAGTCGTAGCGGGGGGGGTAGATACGCAGTATTTT. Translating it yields CASRVVAGGVDTQYF.

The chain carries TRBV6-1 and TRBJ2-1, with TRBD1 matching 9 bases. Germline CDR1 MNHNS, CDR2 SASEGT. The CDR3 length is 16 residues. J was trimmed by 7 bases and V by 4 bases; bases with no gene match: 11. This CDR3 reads CASSAGLGQGLNEQFF. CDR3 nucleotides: TGTGCCAGCAGTGCGGGCTTGGGACAGGGCTTGAATGAGCAGTTCTTC.

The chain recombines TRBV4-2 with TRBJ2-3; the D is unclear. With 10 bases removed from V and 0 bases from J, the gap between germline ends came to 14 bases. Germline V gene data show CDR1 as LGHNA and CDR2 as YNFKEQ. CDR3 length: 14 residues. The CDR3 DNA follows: TGTGCCACCTCAAGGAGCACTAGCACAGATACGCAGTATTTT. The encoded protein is CATSRSTSTDTQYF.

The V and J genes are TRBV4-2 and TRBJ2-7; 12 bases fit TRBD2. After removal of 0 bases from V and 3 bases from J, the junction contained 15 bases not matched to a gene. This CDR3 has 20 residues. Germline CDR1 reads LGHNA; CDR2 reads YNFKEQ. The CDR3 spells CASSQDSGRVRTSGDYEQYF. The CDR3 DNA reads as TGTGCCAGCAGCCAAGATTCGGGGAGGGTACGGACTAGCGGGGACTACGAGCAGTACTTC.

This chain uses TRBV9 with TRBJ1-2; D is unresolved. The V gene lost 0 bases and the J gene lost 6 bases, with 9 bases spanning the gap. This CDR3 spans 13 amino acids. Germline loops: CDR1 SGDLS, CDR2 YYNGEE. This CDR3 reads CASSVGARDGYTF. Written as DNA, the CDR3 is TGTGCCAGCAGCGTAGGAGCTCGGGATGGCTACACCTTC.

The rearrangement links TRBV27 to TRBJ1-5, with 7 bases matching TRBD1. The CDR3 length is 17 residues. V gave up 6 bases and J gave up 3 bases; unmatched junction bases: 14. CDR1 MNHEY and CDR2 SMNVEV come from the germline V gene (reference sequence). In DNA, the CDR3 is TGTGCCAGCAGCCCTACTAGGGGGCCGGCTAACAATCAGCCCCAGCATTTT. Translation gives CASSPTRGPANNQPQHF.